The 9 T cell receptor beta chains in this list originate from one sample, sequenced in a study of T cells in localized non-small cell lung cancer. Generated by immunoSEQ multiplex PCR, the TCRdb table keeps only in-frame clones and is missing some. The sample carries about 72,000 clones, just under 85% recorded once. The specimen was peripheral blood, collected before any cancer treatment. The source of these receptors is a female donor aged 60 or older with stage I lung adenocarcinoma.

The CDR3 bases are TGCGCCAGCAGCTTGGGGTCAGGCTATAGCAATCAGCCCCAGCATTTT. Amino acid sequence: CASSLGSGYSNQPQHF. The J gene is TRBJ1-5, the V gene TRBV5-1; D call uncertain. The CDR3 contains 16 residues. Germline-derived CDR1 and CDR2 are SGHRS and YFSETQ. The V end was cut by 0 bases, the J end by 0 bases, with 10 bases between.

In its sample, this clone was seen once. This rearrangement joins TRBV6-1 to TRBJ2-1; possibly TRBD2 for D (7 bases). The V gene lost 1 base and the J gene lost 6 bases, with 16 bases spanning the gap. From germline, CDR1 is MNHNS and CDR2 SASEGT. The CDR3 runs to 16 residues. The CDR3 region is CASSEGEGGGSNEQFF. The CDR3 DNA reads as TGTGCCAGCAGTGAAGGGGAGGGGGGAGGATCCAATGAGCAGTTCTTC.

The rearrangement uses TRBV11-3 and TRBJ2-3; 13 bases match TRBD2. V dropped 6 bases and J dropped 3; count of bases not matched to a gene: 3. Germline V lookup: CDR1 SGHNT, CDR2 YENEEA. This CDR3 spans 15 amino acids. CDR3 sequence reads: CASRKGLAGTDTQYF. In nucleotides, the CDR3 is TGTGCCAGCAGAAAGGGACTAGCGGGGACAGATACGCAGTATTTT. Full variable domain (outside the CDR3, taken from reference TRBV11-3 and TRBJ2-3): EAGVVQSPRYKIIEKKQPVAFWCNPISGHNTLYWYLQNLGQGPELLIRYENEEAVDDSQLPKDRFSAERLKGVDSTLKIQPAELGDSAVYLCASRKGLAGTDTQYFGPGTRLTVL.

The chain combines TRBV11-2 with TRBJ2-7; no definite D call. The V and J ends lost 1 base and 5 bases respectively, with 15 bases between them. CDR1 and CDR2 (germline): SGHAT, FQNNGV. The CDR3 length is 15 residues. DNA of the CDR3: TGTGCCAGCAGCTTAGTGGGTAGCTGGCTTGACGAGCAGTACTTC. Translation: CASSLVGSWLDEQYF. The full variable domain, its missing parts supplied by reference TRBV11-2 and TRBJ2-7, is EAGVAQSPRYKIIEKRQSVAFWCNPISGHATLYWYQQILGQGPKLLIQFQNNGVVDDSQLPKDRFSAERLKGVDSTLKIQPAKLEDSAVYLCASSLVGSWLDEQYFGPGTRLTVT.

This clone was seen a single time. The chain links TRBV5-1 to TRBJ1-5, with D maybe TRBD1 (5 bases). CDR3 length: 15 amino acids. Trimming shortened V by 1 base and J by 7 bases, and 15 bases separated the two germline ends. Germline V lookup: CDR1 SGHRS, CDR2 YFSETQ. The CDR3 DNA reads TGCGCCAGCAGCTTGTTGTCTGGGGCGGGCCAGCCCCAGCATTTT. It specifies CASSLLSGAGQPQHF.

The chain couples TRBV11-2 to TRBJ1-2; D is unclear. Trimming took off 3 bases at V and 4 bases at J, with 12 bases between the two ends. Germline loops: CDR1 SGHAT, CDR2 FQNNGV. This CDR3 is 14 amino acids long. The DNA of the CDR3 is TGTGCCAGCAGCTTGTCATCCGGATCCTATGGCTACACCTTC. This translates into CASSLSSGSYGYTF.

Written as DNA, the CDR3 is TGCGCCAGCAGCTTCGGCTTGCCAGCTGAAAAACTGTTTTTT. Its translation is CASSFGLPAEKLFF. The rearrangement uses TRBV5-1 and TRBJ1-4, with D uncertain. Germline CDR1 and CDR2: SGHRS and YFSETQ. The CDR3 consists of 14 residues. V lost 2 bases to trimming and J lost 7 bases, with 12 bases between them.

The chain recombines TRBV30 with TRBJ1-2; 7 bases agree with TRBD1. Germline assignment: CDR1 GTSNPN and CDR2 SVGIG (reference sequence). Trimming removed 8 bases from V and 0 bases from J; junction bases left unmatched: 15. The CDR3 consists of 16 residues. CDR3 in amino acids: CARRAEGQLTNYGYTF. For the CDR3, the DNA is TGTGCCCGTAGAGCCGAGGGACAGCTAACTAACTATGGCTACACCTTC. Drawing the rest from reference TRBV30 and TRBJ1-2, the complete variable domain is SQTIHQWPATLVQPVGSPLSLECTVEGTSNPNLYWYRQAAGRGLQLLFYSVGIGQISSEVPQNLSASRPQDRQFILSSKKLLLSDSGFYLCARRAEGQLTNYGYTFGSGTRLTVV.

V and J are TRBV6-5 and TRBJ1-2; TRBD1 might be the D (5 bases). Between the trimmed V and J ends, which lost 0 bases and 9 bases, there was a span of 14 bases. Per germline, CDR1 MNHEY and CDR2 SVGAGI. The length of the CDR3 is 14 residues. The CDR3 loop is CASSYSGTGDSYTF. Written as DNA, the CDR3 is TGTGCCAGCAGTTACTCCGGGACGGGAGATAGCTACACCTTC.